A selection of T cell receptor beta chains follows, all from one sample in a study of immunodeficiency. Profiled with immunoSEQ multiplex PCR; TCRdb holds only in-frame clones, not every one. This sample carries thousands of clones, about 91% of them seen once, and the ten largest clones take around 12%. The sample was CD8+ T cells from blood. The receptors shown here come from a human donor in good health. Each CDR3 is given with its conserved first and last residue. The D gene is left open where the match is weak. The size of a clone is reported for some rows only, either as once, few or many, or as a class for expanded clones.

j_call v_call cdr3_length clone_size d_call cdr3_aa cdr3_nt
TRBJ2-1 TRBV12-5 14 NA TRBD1 CASGPGTGHNEQFF TGTGCTAGTGGTCCCGGGACAGGGCACAATGAGCAGTTCTTC
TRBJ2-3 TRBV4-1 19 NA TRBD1 CASSQGWDRDELSTDTQYF TGCGCCAGCAGCCAAGGTTGGGACAGAGACGAATTAAGCACAGATACGCAGTATTTT
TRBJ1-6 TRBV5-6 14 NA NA CASSPLSYNSPLHF TGTGCCAGCAGCCCCCTCTCCTATAATTCACCCCTCCACTTT
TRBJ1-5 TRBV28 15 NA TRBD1 CASSSGQGAVQPQHF TGTGCCAGCAGTTCCGGACAGGGGGCGGTTCAGCCCCAGCATTTT
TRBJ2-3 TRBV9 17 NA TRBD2 CASRGGAGGPMADTQYF TGTGCCAGCAGGGGAGGAGCGGGAGGGCCTATGGCAGATACGCAGTATTTT
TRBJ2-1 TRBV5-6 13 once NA CASSFPLGDEQFF TGTGCCAGCAGCTTCCCACTAGGGGATGAGCAGTTCTTC
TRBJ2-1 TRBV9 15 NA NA CASSGDTGRYNEQFF TGTGCCAGCAGCGGGGATACAGGGAGATACAATGAGCAGTTCTTC
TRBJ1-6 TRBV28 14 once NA CASSFLIPNSPLHF TGTGCCAGCAGTTTCTTGATCCCAAATTCACCCCTCCACTTT
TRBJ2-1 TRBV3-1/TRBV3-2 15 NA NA CASSQFRERGNEQFF TGTGCCAGCAGCCAATTTCGGGAGAGGGGCAATGAGCAGTTCTTC
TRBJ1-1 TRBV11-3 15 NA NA CASSPRAGKNTEAFF TGTGCCAGCAGCCCCCGGGCAGGAAAGAACACTGAAGCTTTCTTT
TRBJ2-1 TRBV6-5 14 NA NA CASTASGTYNEQFF TGTGCCAGCACGGCCTCCGGGACGTACAATGAGCAGTTCTTC
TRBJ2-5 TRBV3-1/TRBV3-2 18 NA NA CASSQETLGTLYQETQYF TGTGCCAGCAGCCAAGAAACCCTAGGGACCCTGTACCAAGAGACCCAGTACTTC
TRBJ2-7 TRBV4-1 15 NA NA CASSQEDSYSYEQYF TGCGCCAGCAGCCAAGAAGACAGCTATTCCTACGAGCAGTACTTC
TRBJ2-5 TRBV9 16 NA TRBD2 CASSLSGPPSGETQYF TGTGCCAGCAGCCTTAGCGGGCCCCCTTCGGGGGAGACCCAGTACTTC
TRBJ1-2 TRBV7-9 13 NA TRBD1 CASSSGQGYGYTF TGTGCCAGCAGCTCGGGACAGGGATATGGCTACACCTTC
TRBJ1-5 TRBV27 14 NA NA CASSSGGYNQPQHF TGTGCCAGCAGTTCCGGGGGGTACAATCAGCCCCAGCATTTT
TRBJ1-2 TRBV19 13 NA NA CASSTGGRYGYTF TGTGCCAGTAGTACTGGGGGGCGCTATGGCTACACCTTC
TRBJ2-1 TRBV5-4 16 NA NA CASSSTAGTTYNEQFF TGTGCCAGCAGCTCCACCGCCGGGACCACCTACAATGAGCAGTTCTTC
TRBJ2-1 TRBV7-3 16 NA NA CASSSILLSSYNEQFF TGTGCCAGCAGCTCAATCTTGCTCAGCTCCTACAATGAGCAGTTCTTC
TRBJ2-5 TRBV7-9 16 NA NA CASSLARGEDWETQYF TGTGCCAGCAGCTTGGCGAGGGGGGAGGATTGGGAGACCCAGTACTTC